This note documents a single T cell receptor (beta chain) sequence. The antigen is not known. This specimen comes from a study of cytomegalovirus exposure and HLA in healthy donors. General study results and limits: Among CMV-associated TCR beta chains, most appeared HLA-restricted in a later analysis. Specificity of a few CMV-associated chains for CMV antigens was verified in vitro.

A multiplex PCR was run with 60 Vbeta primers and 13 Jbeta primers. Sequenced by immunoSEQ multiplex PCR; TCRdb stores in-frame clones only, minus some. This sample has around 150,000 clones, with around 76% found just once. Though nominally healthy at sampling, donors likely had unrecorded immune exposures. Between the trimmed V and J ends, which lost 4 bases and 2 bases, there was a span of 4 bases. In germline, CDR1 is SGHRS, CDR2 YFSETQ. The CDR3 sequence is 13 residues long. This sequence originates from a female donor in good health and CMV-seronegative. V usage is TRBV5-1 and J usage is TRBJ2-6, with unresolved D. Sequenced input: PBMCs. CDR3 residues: CASSPAGANVLTF. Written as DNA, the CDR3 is TGCGCCAGCAGCCCGGCTGGGGCCAACGTCCTGACTTTC.